These 17 T cell receptor beta chains were all obtained from the same sample, sequenced in a study of cytomegalovirus exposure and HLA in healthy donors. The method was immunoSEQ multiplex PCR; TCRdb's version includes in-frame clones alone and lacks a portion of them. The table has about 120,000 clones, roughly 90% seen once. The sequencing sample was made of PBMCs. Source of these receptors: a woman between 18 and 29 years old in good health and CMV-seropositive.

This clone turned up a few times. The chain links TRBV5-1 to TRBJ2-7, with TRBD2 matching 7 bases. Trimming at V came to 1 base and at J to 2 bases, leaving 6 bases not matched to a gene. CDR1 is SGHRS and CDR2 is YFSETQ in the germline V gene. This CDR3 region has 15 residues. The DNA of the CDR3 is TGCGCCAGCAGCTTGAGAAGGGGAGGGACCTACGAGCAGTACTTC. The encoded protein is CASSLRRGGTYEQYF. The variable domain in full, completed from reference TRBV5-1 and TRBJ2-7, reads KAGVTQTPRYLIKTRGQQVTLSCSPISGHRSVSWYQQTPGQGLQFLFEYFSETQRNKGNFPGRFSGRQFSNSRSEMNVSTLELGDSALYLCASSLRRGGTYEQYFGPGTRLTVT.

The V and J genes are TRBV5-1 and TRBJ1-2; the match to TRBD1 covers 7 bases. The V gene end was trimmed by 4 bases and the J gene end by 3 bases; junction bases not matched to a gene: 9. Germline V gives CDR1 SGHRS, CDR2 YFSETQ. CDR3 size: 15 residues. CDR3 amino acids: CASSPNRGADYGYTF. The CDR3 nucleotides read TGCGCCAGCAGCCCGAACAGGGGCGCGGACTATGGCTACACCTTC.

The chain links TRBV5-1 to TRBJ1-1, with D unresolved. The CDR3 sequence is 14 residues long. Germline assignment: CDR1 SGHRS and CDR2 YFSETQ. V was shortened by 4 bases and J by 1 base, with 11 bases between the two germline ends. CDR3: CASSPRGTNTEAFF. CDR3 DNA: TGCGCCAGCAGCCCTCGGGGTACGAACACTGAAGCTTTCTTT.

This sequence joins TRBV5-4 and TRBJ2-1, with 16 bases aligning to TRBD2. V dropped 4 bases and J dropped 15; count of bases not matched to a gene: 10. From germline, CDR1 is SGHNT and CDR2 YYREEE (reference sequence). This CDR3 is built from 15 residues. CDR3 DNA: TGTGCCAGCAGCCAGGGACTAGCGGGAGGGCCGTCTCCGTTCTTC. Protein product: CASSQGLAGGPSPFF.

In DNA form, the CDR3 reads TGTGCCTCCTATGCATTGGCTTTCTTT. This encodes CASYALAFF. V is TRBV30 and J is TRBJ1-1; the D is unclear. V lost 7 bases to trimming and J lost 11 bases, with 11 bases between them. CDR1 and CDR2 from the germline V gene are GTSNPN and SVGIG (reference sequence). This CDR3 is 9 amino acids long.

This chain links TRBV5-1 with TRBJ1-2, with D hard to call. V lost 6 bases and J 13 bases, leaving 7 bases between the germline ends. Germline-derived CDR1 and CDR2 are SGHRS and YFSETQ. The CDR3 has 8 amino acids. The CDR3 nucleotides read TGCGCCAGCACCCCCCTCACCTTC. Protein sequence: CASTPLTF.

The V gene is TRBV2, the J gene TRBJ2-1; D is perhaps TRBD2 (7 bases). Trimming took 1 base from V and 4 from J, leaving 11 bases between them. The CDR3 sequence is 15 residues long. Germline V gene lookup returns CDR1 SNHLY and CDR2 FYNNEI. CDR3 in amino acids: CASSEGGGRYNEQFF. CDR3 DNA sequence: TGTGCCAGCAGTGAAGGGGGGGGCCGGTACAATGAGCAGTTCTTC.

This clone was seen only once. The chain combines TRBV2 with TRBJ1-4; possibly TRBD1 for D (6 bases). The CDR3 totals 12 residues. Trimming left V 7 bases short and J 7 bases short, with 10 bases between. Germline CDR1 and CDR2: SNHLY and FYNNEI. CDR3: CASTGDSEKLFF. CDR3 DNA: TGTGCCAGCACAGGGGATAGTGAAAAACTGTTTTTT.

The gene calls are TRBV19 and TRBJ2-2; D is undetermined. V shed 3 bases and J shed 4 bases, with 12 bases lying between them. The CDR3 totals 15 residues. The germline CDR1 and CDR2 sequences are LNHDA and SQIVND (reference sequence). The CDR3, as DNA: TGTGCCAGTAGTATTAAGAGGCATCTCACCGGGGAGCTGTTTTTT. Protein product: CASSIKRHLTGELFF.

Only one count was recorded for this clone. This chain links TRBV7-9 with TRBJ2-7, with TRBD2 identical over 12 bases. The V and J ends lost 6 bases and 2 bases, in that order; junction bases with no gene match: 8. The CDR3 sequence is 16 residues long. The germline V gene encodes CDR1 SEHNR and CDR2 FQNEAQ (reference sequence). The CDR3 is CASSPRTSGTTYEQYF. Here the CDR3 DNA reads TGTGCCAGCAGTCCCCGGACTAGCGGGACGACCTACGAGCAGTACTTC.

This clone was seen only once. This chain uses TRBV7-8 with TRBJ2-3; 7 bases are shared with TRBD2. CDR1 and CDR2 from the germline V gene are SGHVS and FQNEAQ. The CDR3 consists of 16 residues. Germline trimming cut 2 bases from V and 0 bases from J; bases unmatched to any gene: 5. DNA for the CDR3: TGTGCCAGCAGCTTATGGAGCGGGACTAGCACAGATACGCAGTATTTT. Amino acids: CASSLWSGTSTDTQYF.

For the CDR3, the DNA is TGCGCCAGCAGCTTAGGGACAGGGGCTCTTGGCTACACCTTC. Residues: CASSLGTGALGYTF. This chain uses TRBV5-1 with TRBJ1-2; 10 positions agree with TRBD1. Trimming took 2 bases from V and 7 from J; bases not matched to a gene: 5. This CDR3 comprises 14 residues. Germline V gene sequence: CDR1 SGHRS, CDR2 YFSETQ.

The chain combines TRBV6-6 with TRBJ1-4; TRBD1 agrees at 8 bases. Unmatched junction bases numbered 2, after V lost 0 bases and J lost 5 bases. The CDR3 spans 15 residues. Germline CDR1 is MNHNY and CDR2 is SVGAGI (reference sequence). The CDR3 loop reads CASSYSSGGNEKLFF. The CDR3 DNA reads as TGTGCCAGCAGTTACTCGTCAGGGGGCAATGAAAAACTGTTTTTT.

The chain joins TRBV5-8 to TRBJ2-1, with 7 bases fitting TRBD2. CDR1 and CDR2 (germline): SGHTS, YDEGEE. The CDR3 is 14 amino acids. V was clipped by 0 bases and J by 7 bases; unmatched bases: 4. DNA for the CDR3: TGTGCCAGCAGCTTGGACCTAGCGGCTAATGAGCAGTTCTTC. Translated, it gives CASSLDLAANEQFF.

This chain connects TRBV15 to TRBJ2-6; D might be TRBD2 (5 bases). Germline CDR1 and CDR2: LNHNV and YYDKDF (reference sequence). The CDR3 totals 17 residues. The germline V and J ends were trimmed by 3 bases and 0 bases, with 12 bases remaining between them. CDR3 protein: CATSREAMGSGANVLTF. The CDR3 coding sequence is TGTGCCACCAGCAGGGAGGCGATGGGCTCTGGGGCCAACGTCCTGACTTTC.

This chain links TRBV23-1 with TRBJ1-5; unclear D gene. TRBV23-1 is labeled an ORF, and its function is uncertain. This CDR3 region has 15 residues. Between the trimmed V and J ends, which lost 6 bases and 7 bases, there was a span of 19 bases. Written as DNA, the CDR3 is TGCGCCAGCAGCCTCCCCGAGGGCATTCAACAGCCCCAGCATTTT. As protein: CASSLPEGIQQPQHF.

This clone is a singleton in its sample. The genes are TRBV19 and TRBJ1-1, with 7 bases matching TRBD1. Germline CDR1 and CDR2: LNHDA and SQIVND (reference sequence). The CDR3 contains 15 residues. V lost 6 bases to trimming and J lost 1 base; unmatched junction nucleotides: 8. CDR3 DNA sequence: TGTGCCAGTAGGTATACAGGGGCCGGGAACACTGAAGCTTTCTTT. The encoded protein is CASRYTGAGNTEAFF.